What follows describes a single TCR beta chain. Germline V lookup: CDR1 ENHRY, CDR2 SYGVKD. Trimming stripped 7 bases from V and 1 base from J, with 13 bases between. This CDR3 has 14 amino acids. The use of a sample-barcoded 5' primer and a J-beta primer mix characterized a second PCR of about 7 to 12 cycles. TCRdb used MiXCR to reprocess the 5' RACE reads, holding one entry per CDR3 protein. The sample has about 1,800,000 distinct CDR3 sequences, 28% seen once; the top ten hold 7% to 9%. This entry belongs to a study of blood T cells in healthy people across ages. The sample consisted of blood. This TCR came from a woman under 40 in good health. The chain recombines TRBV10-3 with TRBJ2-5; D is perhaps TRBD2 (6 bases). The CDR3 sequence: CAIKGGKIQETQYF. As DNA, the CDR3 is TGTGCCATCAAGGGCGGGAAAATCCAAGAGACCCAGTACTTC.